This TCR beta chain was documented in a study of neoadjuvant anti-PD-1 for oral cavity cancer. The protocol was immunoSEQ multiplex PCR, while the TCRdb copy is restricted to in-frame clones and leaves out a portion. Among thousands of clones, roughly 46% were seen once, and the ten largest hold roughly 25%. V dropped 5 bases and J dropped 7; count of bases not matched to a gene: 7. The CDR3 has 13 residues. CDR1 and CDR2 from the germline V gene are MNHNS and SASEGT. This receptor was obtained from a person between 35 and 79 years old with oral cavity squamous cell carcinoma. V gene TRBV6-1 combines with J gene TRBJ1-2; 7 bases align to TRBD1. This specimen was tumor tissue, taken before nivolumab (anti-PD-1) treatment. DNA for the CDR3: TGTGCCAGCAGTCGACAGGGTAGGATTGGCTACACCTTC. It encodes CASSRQGRIGYTF.